Following are 7 T cell receptor beta chains from one sample sequenced in a study of OX40 agonist ivuxolimab in advanced cancers. Generated by immunoSEQ multiplex PCR, the TCRdb table keeps only in-frame clones and is missing some. Here the sample spans about 90,000 clones, 90% being singletons. This material consisted of CD4+ or CD8+ T cells sorted from blood, taken in a trial of the OX40 agonist ivuxolimab. The receptors derive from an adult with an advanced solid tumor such as melanoma, head and neck, liver or kidney cancer.

The V gene is TRBV9, the J gene TRBJ1-5; D is uncertain. The CDR3 has 15 residues. Germline CDR1 reads SGDLS; CDR2 reads YYNGEE. Trimming removed 2 bases at V and 0 bases at J, with 9 bases between. CDR3 in amino acids: CASSVGRDSNQPQHF. The CDR3 DNA reads TGTGCCAGCAGCGTGGGTAGAGATAGCAATCAGCCCCAGCATTTT.

This clone was observed a handful of times. This chain connects TRBV4-2 to TRBJ1-6, with 8 bases aligning to TRBD1. The CDR3 length is 14 residues. CDR1 and CDR2 (germline): LGHNA, YNFKEQ. Trimming removed 3 bases from V and 10 bases from J; junction bases left unmatched: 5. The CDR3: CASSHLGTGSPLHF. CDR3 DNA sequence: TGTGCCAGCAGCCACCTCGGGACAGGATCACCCCTCCACTTT.

The chain has TRBV4-1 and TRBJ2-3, with 8 bases lining up with TRBD1. The CDR3 has 16 amino acids. Germline-derived CDR1 and CDR2 are MGHRA and YSYEKL. The V segment lost 3 bases and the J segment 2 bases; nucleotides outside the gene matches: 7. CDR3 protein: CASSQGDRLNTDTQYF. CDR3 sequence (DNA): TGCGCCAGCAGCCAGGGGGACAGGTTAAACACAGATACGCAGTATTTT.

The rearrangement links TRBV28 to TRBJ1-1; a possible D gene is TRBD1 (5 bases). V was pared by 7 bases and J by 13 bases, with 19 bases between. Germline V gene lookup returns CDR1 MDHEN and CDR2 SYDVKM. This CDR3 comprises 12 residues. In DNA, the CDR3 is TGTGCCAGCATCTCCAGGGACTGGTGGCTTTTCTTT. Translation: CASISRDWWLFF.

This chain joins TRBV6-1 and TRBJ2-5, with unresolved D. V lost 2 bases and J lost 4, with 11 bases in between. Germline CDR1 is MNHNS and CDR2 is SASEGT. The CDR3 length is 14 residues. The CDR3 sequence: CASSENLNGETQYF. CDR3 nucleotide sequence: TGTGCCAGCAGTGAAAATCTCAACGGAGAGACCCAGTACTTC.

This chain connects TRBV4-1 to TRBJ1-3, with D maybe TRBD1 (5 bases). V lost 0 bases and J lost 4, with 7 bases in between. The CDR3 length is 14 residues. From germline, CDR1 is MGHRA and CDR2 YSYEKL. The CDR3 spells CASSQDQGGNTIYF. CDR3 nucleotide sequence: TGCGCCAGCAGCCAAGACCAGGGCGGAAACACCATATATTTT.

The CDR3 DNA sequence: TGTGCCAGCCTAGCGGGAGAGGAAGAGACCCAGTACTTC. Translating gives CASLAGEEETQYF. The chain is built from TRBV2 and TRBJ2-5, with 10 bases matching TRBD2. Per the germline V gene, CDR1 is SNHLY and CDR2 is FYNNEI. CDR3 length: 13 residues. V dropped 8 bases and J dropped 3; count of bases not matched to a gene: 3.